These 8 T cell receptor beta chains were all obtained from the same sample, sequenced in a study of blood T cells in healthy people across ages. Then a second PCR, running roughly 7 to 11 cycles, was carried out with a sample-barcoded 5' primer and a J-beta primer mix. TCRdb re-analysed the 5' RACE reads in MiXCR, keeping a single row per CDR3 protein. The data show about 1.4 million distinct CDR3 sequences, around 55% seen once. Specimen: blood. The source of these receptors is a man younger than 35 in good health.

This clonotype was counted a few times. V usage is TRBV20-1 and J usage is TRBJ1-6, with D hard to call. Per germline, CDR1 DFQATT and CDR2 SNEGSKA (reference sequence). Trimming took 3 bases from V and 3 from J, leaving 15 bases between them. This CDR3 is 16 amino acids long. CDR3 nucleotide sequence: TGCAGTGCTAGGGGAAGACGGGCGGGCTATAATTCACCCCTCCACTTT. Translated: CSARGRRAGYNSPLHF.

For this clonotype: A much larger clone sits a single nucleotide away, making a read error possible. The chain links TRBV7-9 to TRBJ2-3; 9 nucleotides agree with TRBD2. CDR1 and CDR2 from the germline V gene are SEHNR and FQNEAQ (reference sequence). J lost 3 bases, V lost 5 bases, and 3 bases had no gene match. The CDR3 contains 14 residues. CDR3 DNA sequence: TGTGCCAGCAGCATTAGCGGGAGAACAGATACGCAGTATTTT. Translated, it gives CASSISGRTDTQYF.

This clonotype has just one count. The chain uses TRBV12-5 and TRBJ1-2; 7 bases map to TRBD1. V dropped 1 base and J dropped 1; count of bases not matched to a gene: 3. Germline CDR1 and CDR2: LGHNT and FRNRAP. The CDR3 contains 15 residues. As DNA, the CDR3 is TGTGCTAGTGGTTTGGCGGGACAGATTAACTATGGCTACACCTTC. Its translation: CASGLAGQINYGYTF.

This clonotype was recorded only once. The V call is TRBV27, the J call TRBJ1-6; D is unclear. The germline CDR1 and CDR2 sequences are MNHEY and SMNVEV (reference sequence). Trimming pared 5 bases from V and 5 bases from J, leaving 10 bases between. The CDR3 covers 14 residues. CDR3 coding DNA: TGTGCCAGCAGTATAGGCAGACATAATTCACCCCTCCACTTT. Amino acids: CASSIGRHNSPLHF.

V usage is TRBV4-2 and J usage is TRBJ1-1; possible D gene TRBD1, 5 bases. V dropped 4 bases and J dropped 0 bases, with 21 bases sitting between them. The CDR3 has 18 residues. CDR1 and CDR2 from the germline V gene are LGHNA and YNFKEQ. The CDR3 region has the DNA TGTGCCAGCAGCCGACCAGCGGGGCGGGGAAGCATGAACACTGAAGCTTTCTTT. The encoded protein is CASSRPAGRGSMNTEAFF.

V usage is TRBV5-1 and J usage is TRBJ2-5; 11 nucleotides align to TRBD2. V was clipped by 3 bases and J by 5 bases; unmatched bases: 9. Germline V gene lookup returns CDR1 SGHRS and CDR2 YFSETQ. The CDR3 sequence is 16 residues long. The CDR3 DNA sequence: TGCGCCAGCAGCTCGACTAGCGGGACCAACGGCGAGACCCAGTACTTC. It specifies CASSSTSGTNGETQYF.

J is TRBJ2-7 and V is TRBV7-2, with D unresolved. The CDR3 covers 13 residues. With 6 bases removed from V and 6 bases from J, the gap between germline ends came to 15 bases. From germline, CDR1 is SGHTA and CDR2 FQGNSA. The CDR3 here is CASRLAFLSEQYF. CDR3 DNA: TGTGCCAGCAGGTTGGCATTTCTCTCCGAGCAGTACTTC.

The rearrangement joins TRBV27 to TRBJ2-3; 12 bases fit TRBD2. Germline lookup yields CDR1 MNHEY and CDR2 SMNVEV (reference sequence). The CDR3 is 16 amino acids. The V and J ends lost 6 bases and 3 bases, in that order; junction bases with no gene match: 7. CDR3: CASRSILAGGTDTQYF. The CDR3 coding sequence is TGTGCCAGCAGGTCAATTCTAGCGGGAGGGACAGATACGCAGTATTTT.